The clone carrying this T cell receptor beta chain has only a few counts. The data are from a study of T cells after yellow fever vaccination. By 5'RACE template switching, TCR cDNA was produced, with a universal primer site and UMIs added in the process. TCRdb independently ran MiXCR on the 5' RACE reads; one entry per CDR3 protein. The table lists about 400,000 distinct CDR3 sequences, 6% to 8% of them singletons. The CDR3 length is 16 residues. V dropped 4 bases and J dropped 1 base, with 16 bases sitting between them. Germline V lookup: CDR1 KGHSH, CDR2 LQKENI. V is TRBV18 and J is TRBJ1-1, with D maybe TRBD1 (6 bases). The TCR was taken from a man aged 25-45 years who received the YFV17D yellow fever vaccine. Sequences were derived from PBMCs, sampled 5 days after the yellow fever booster vaccination. The CDR3 DNA follows: TGTGCCAGCTCACTGACAGGTTCATTCGGGAACACTGAAGCTTTCTTT. Residues: CASSLTGSFGNTEAFF. Using reference TRBV18 and TRBJ1-1 for the parts outside the CDR3, the full variable domain is NAGVMQNPRHLVRRRGQEARLRCSPMKGHSHVYWYRQLPEEGLKFMVYLQKENIIDESGMPKERFSAEFPKEGPSILRIQQVVRGDSAAYFCASSLTGSFGNTEAFFGQGTRLTVV.